This TCR beta chain was sequenced for a study of control samples from healthy donors and cancer patients. The table came from immunoSEQ multiplex PCR; TCRdb's copy has only in-frame clones and leaves some out. Of 61,000 or so clones in the sample, 90% were seen once. V lost 6 bases to trimming and J lost 3 bases; unmatched junction nucleotides: 3. Germline CDR1 is LGHDT and CDR2 is YNNKEL (reference sequence). The CDR3 consists of 14 residues. This TCR was recovered from a man in his 60s with colorectal cancer. Sample: PBMCs. The chain combines TRBV3-1 (or the pseudogene TRBV3-2) with TRBJ2-1, with TRBD1 matching over 9 bases. CDR3 coding DNA: TGTGCCAGCAGTGGGGACAGGGTCTACAATGAGCAGTTCTTC. This translates into CASSGDRVYNEQFF.